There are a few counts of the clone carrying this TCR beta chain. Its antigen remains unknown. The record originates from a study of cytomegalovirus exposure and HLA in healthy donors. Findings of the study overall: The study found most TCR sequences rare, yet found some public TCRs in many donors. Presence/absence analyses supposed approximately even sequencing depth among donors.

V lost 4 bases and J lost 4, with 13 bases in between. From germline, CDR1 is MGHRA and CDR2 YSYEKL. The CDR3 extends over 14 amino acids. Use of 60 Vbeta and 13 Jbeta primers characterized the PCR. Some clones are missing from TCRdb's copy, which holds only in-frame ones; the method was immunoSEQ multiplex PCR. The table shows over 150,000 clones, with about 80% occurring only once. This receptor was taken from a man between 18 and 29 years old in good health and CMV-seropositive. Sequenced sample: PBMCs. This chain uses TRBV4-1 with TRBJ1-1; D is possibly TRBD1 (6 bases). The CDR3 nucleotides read TGCGCCAGCAGCCGGTTACAGGGATCCACTGAAGCTTTCTTT. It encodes CASSRLQGSTEAFF.